This TCR beta chain was documented in a study of cytomegalovirus exposure and HLA in healthy donors. PCR primers comprised 60 Vbeta and 13 Jbeta primers. Per the authors' pipeline: About 9.9 million shared chains were among about 80 million unique TCR beta chains counted in a later analysis. Assay: immunoSEQ multiplex PCR; the TCRdb copy retains only in-frame clones and omits some. Clone size and the V and J calls come from that table; the DNA yielded D and trimming. Altogether 130,000 or so clones are present, roughly 89% being singletons, with the ten largest covering 4% to 6.5%. Overall study findings and caveats: A later analysis showed that HLA-associated TCR beta chains had undergone more clonal expansion than equally common others. Some TCR beta chains (164 of them) were listed as cytomegalovirus-associated. Researchers reported that a few CMV-associated chains were confirmed in vitro as CMV antigen-specific.

Between the trimmed V and J ends, which lost 2 bases and 0 bases, there was a span of 23 bases. Germline V gives CDR1 LNHNV, CDR2 YYDKDF (reference sequence). The CDR3 totals 20 residues. A word on this clone: Its specificity is not known.

This sequence originates from a woman between 25 and 40 years old in good health and CMV-seronegative. The V call is TRBV15, the J call TRBJ2-1; D is unclear. Sequenced material: PBMCs. The CDR3 loop reads CATSRSETPQAVPSYNEQFF. CDR3 nucleotides: TGTGCCACCAGCAGATCCGAAACCCCCCAGGCCGTGCCCTCCTACAATGAGCAGTTCTTC.